The 22 T cell receptor beta chains given below trace back to one sample, sequenced in a study of blood T cell repertoires in COVID-19. Using immunoSEQ multiplex PCR, the repertoire was profiled, and TCRdb retains in-frame clones only, with some absent. The sample holds 150,000 or so clones, almost 85% seen once. Sequenced: peripheral blood. The receptors here all came from a man between 35 and 55 years old who had recovered from COVID-19.

This clone was seen only once. The rearrangement joins TRBV6-5 to TRBJ2-1, with 8 positions matching TRBD2. The CDR3 spans 13 residues. Germline assignment: CDR1 MNHEY and CDR2 SVGAGI. Unmatched junction bases numbered 5, after V lost 8 bases and J lost 5 bases. In DNA, the CDR3 is TGTGCCAGCTTGTTTAGCGGGAACAATGAGCAGTTCTTC. Its translation: CASLFSGNNEQFF.

The chain combines TRBV7-9 with TRBJ2-7; D might be TRBD2 (6 bases). The CDR3 has 19 residues. Germline-derived CDR1 and CDR2 are SEHNR and FQNEAQ (reference sequence). V lost 5 bases, J lost 3 bases, and 29 bases lay in between. Here the CDR3 reads CASSHSGGALGYRRYEQYF. CDR3 bases: TGTGCCAGCAGCCACAGCGGCGGGGCGTTGGGATATAGGCGCTACGAGCAGTACTTC.

This sequence joins TRBV19 and TRBJ2-2, with 8 nucleotides matching TRBD1. Germline V gene sequence: CDR1 LNHDA, CDR2 SQIVND (reference sequence). This CDR3 is 16 amino acids long. Germline trimming cut 4 bases from V and 1 base from J; bases unmatched to any gene: 5. The CDR3 region is CASSTSGTGNTGELFF. The CDR3 region has the DNA TGTGCCAGTAGTACTTCCGGGACAGGGAACACCGGGGAGCTGTTTTTT.

The J gene is TRBJ1-4, the V gene TRBV9; D may be TRBD1 (5 bases). The CDR3 is 16 amino acids. The germline V gene encodes CDR1 SGDLS and CDR2 YYNGEE. With 3 bases removed from V and 8 bases from J, the gap between germline ends came to 20 bases. CDR3 residues: CASSETSDSPTEKLFF. The CDR3 DNA reads as TGTGCCAGCAGCGAGACCTCAGACAGCCCCACCGAAAAACTGTTTTTT.

The V gene is TRBV18, the J gene TRBJ2-1; TRBD2 might be the D (6 bases). V was shortened by 2 bases and J by 10 bases, with 18 bases between the two germline ends. CDR3 length: 15 residues. Germline V gene sequence: CDR1 KGHSH, CDR2 LQKENI. In DNA form, the CDR3 reads TGTGCCAGCTCACCAGGGCTGGGCGGGGTCAACGAGCAGTTCTTC. It codes for CASSPGLGGVNEQFF.

This chain uses TRBV28 with TRBJ2-1, with TRBD1 matching 7 bases. The trim removed 9 bases at V and 3 bases at J, leaving 8 bases unmatched. The CDR3 covers 14 residues. Germline values: CDR1 MDHEN, CDR2 SYDVKM. The CDR3 DNA reads TGTGCCAGTCAGGTAGGGGGCTACTACAATGAGCAGTTCTTC. Its protein product is CASQVGGYYNEQFF.

The CDR3 spells CASSQETSGASTDTQYF. As DNA, the CDR3 is TGCGCCAGCAGCCAGGAGACTAGCGGTGCTAGCACAGATACGCAGTATTTT. J is TRBJ2-3 and V is TRBV4-3; 9 bases are shared with TRBD2. The V and J ends lost 3 bases and 0 bases, in that order; junction bases with no gene match: 7. CDR3 size: 17 residues. Germline CDR1 is LGHNA and CDR2 is YSLEER.

The V gene is TRBV2, the J gene TRBJ2-1, with 8 nucleotides matching TRBD1. Germline-derived CDR1 and CDR2 are SNHLY and FYNNEI. CDR3 length equals 10 residues. The junction had 6 bases not matched to a gene; V was cut back by 8 bases and J by 15 bases. The CDR3 nucleotides read TGTGCCAGCGGGGACAGGACTGGGTTCTTC. This sequence encodes CASGDRTGFF.

The chain links TRBV6-5 to TRBJ1-1; no clear D. Per the germline V gene, CDR1 is MNHEY and CDR2 is SVGAGI. The ends were cut back, 6 bases at V and 4 bases at J, with 12 bases in the middle. The CDR3 length is 13 residues. The CDR3 sequence: CASSRSEGTEAFF. In DNA, the CDR3 is TGTGCCAGCAGCCGTTCGGAGGGCACTGAAGCTTTCTTT.

The V and J genes are TRBV11-3 and TRBJ2-7; 9 bases align to TRBD1. The CDR3 consists of 15 residues. V was clipped by 5 bases and J by 2 bases; unmatched bases: 7. The germline V gene has CDR1 SGHNT and CDR2 YENEEA. CDR3 DNA: TGTGCCAGCAGCCCTAGGGGGACAGGGACCTACGAGCAGTACTTC. Amino acid sequence: CASSPRGTGTYEQYF. Variable domain in full (rest from reference TRBV11-3 and TRBJ2-7): EAGVVQSPRYKIIEKKQPVAFWCNPISGHNTLYWYLQNLGQGPELLIRYENEEAVDDSQLPKDRFSAERLKGVDSTLKIQPAELGDSAVYLCASSPRGTGTYEQYFGPGTRLTVT.

The chain joins TRBV7-9 to TRBJ1-4; tentative D call: TRBD1 (5 bases). This CDR3 is built from 14 residues. V shed 2 bases and J shed 2 bases, with 6 bases lying between them. Germline loops: CDR1 SEHNR, CDR2 FQNEAQ (reference sequence). The CDR3 loop is CASSLSGTNEKLFF. The CDR3 DNA reads as TGTGCCAGCAGCTTATCAGGGACTAATGAAAAACTGTTTTTT. Combining the CDR3 with reference TRBV7-9 and TRBJ1-4 gives the whole variable domain DTGVSQNPRHKITKRGQNVTFRCDPISEHNRLYWYRQTLGQGPEFLTYFQNEAQLEKSRLLSDRFSAERPKGSFSTLEIQRTEQGDSAMYLCASSLSGTNEKLFFGSGTQLSVL.

The chain carries TRBV19 and TRBJ1-1; D may be TRBD1 (5 bases). This CDR3 comprises 14 residues. V lost 1 base to trimming and J lost 5 bases, with 11 bases between them. Germline CDR1 is LNHDA and CDR2 is SQIVND (reference sequence). The CDR3 sequence is CASSIGQSRTEAFF. The CDR3 DNA reads TGTGCCAGTAGTATAGGACAGTCGAGAACTGAAGCTTTCTTT.

This clone was detected once. This rearrangement joins TRBV27 to TRBJ1-1; 8 bases agree with TRBD1. The junction had 17 bases not matched to a gene; V was cut back by 6 bases and J by 5 bases. CDR1 is MNHEY, CDR2 SMNVEV, per germline (reference sequence). The CDR3 extends over 17 amino acids. The CDR3 bases are TGTGCCAGCAGCCGTACCGGGACAGGACTCGCGGGGACTGAAGCTTTCTTT. It encodes CASSRTGTGLAGTEAFF.

CDR3 bases: TGTGCCACCAGCAGAGATCGATCCAGGGATAACTATGGCTACACCTTC. Its translation is CATSRDRSRDNYGYTF. The V call is TRBV15, the J call TRBJ1-2, with D possibly being TRBD1 (5 bases). Looked up from germline, CDR1 is LNHNV and CDR2 is YYDKDF (reference sequence). This CDR3 is built from 16 residues. V gave up 0 bases and J gave up 1 base, with 12 bases separating them. Full variable domain (remainder filled in from reference TRBV15 and TRBJ1-2): DAMVIQNPRYQVTQFGKPVTLSCSQTLNHNVMYWYQQKSSQAPKLLFHYYDKDFNNEADTPDNFQSRRPNTSFCFLDIRSPGLGDTAMYLCATSRDRSRDNYGYTFGSGTRLTVV.

In the case of this clone: One end of the junction fails to match germline, which may point to a read error. This chain connects TRBV7-7 to TRBJ2-2, with D possibly matching TRBD1 (5 bases). The CDR3 is made up of 14 amino acids. Per the germline V gene, CDR1 is SSHAT and CDR2 is FNYEAQ (reference sequence). Here the CDR3 reads CASSRGHYTGELFF. DNA for the CDR3: TGTGCTAGCAGCCGAGGACACTACACCGGGGAGCTGTTTTTT.

This rearrangement joins TRBV27 to TRBJ2-3; D might be TRBD1 (5 bases). V was pared by 1 base and J by 4 bases, with 9 bases between. Germline V gives CDR1 MNHEY, CDR2 SMNVEV (reference sequence). This CDR3 contains 14 residues. CDR3 nucleotide sequence: TGTGCCAGCAGTTTATGGGGCCGGCCAGATACGCAGTATTTT. This codes for CASSLWGRPDTQYF.

The chain carries TRBV5-1 and TRBJ2-7; TRBD2 is a possible D gene (6 bases). V was shortened by 4 bases and J by 3 bases, with 14 bases between the two germline ends. There are 14 residues in the CDR3. Looked up from germline, CDR1 is SGHRS and CDR2 is YFSETQ. The CDR3 region is CASSIGTRDYEQYF. CDR3 coding DNA: TGCGCCAGCAGCATCGGGACGCGGGACTACGAGCAGTACTTC.

The genes are TRBV7-2 and TRBJ1-4; TRBD1 matches 11 bases. Germline V CDR1 and CDR2: SGHTA, FQGNSA. J was trimmed by 8 bases and V by 4 bases; bases with no gene match: 3. CDR3 size: 14 residues. Here the CDR3 reads CASSYGTGGEKLFF. The CDR3 DNA reads TGTGCCAGCAGCTACGGGACAGGGGGAGAAAAACTGTTTTTT.

This chain's CDR3 is CASRLEGRRETQYF. CDR3 nucleotide sequence: TGTGCCAGCAGATTGGAGGGCCGGAGGGAGACCCAGTACTTC. This rearrangement joins TRBV7-9 to TRBJ2-5, with D perhaps TRBD2 (6 bases). Germline V gene sequence: CDR1 SEHNR, CDR2 FQNEAQ (reference sequence). CDR3 length equals 14 residues. Trimming removed 6 bases at V and 5 bases at J, with 16 bases between.

This clone was seen ten or more times. This chain joins TRBV5-5 and TRBJ1-2; TRBD1 matches at 7 bases. Looked up from germline, CDR1 is SGHKS and CDR2 is YYEKEE (reference sequence). CDR3 size: 13 residues. V shed 0 bases, J shed 7 bases, and the junction held 3 bases outside the gene matches. CDR3 sequence: CASSLGQGFGYTF. DNA for the CDR3: TGTGCCAGCAGCTTGGGACAGGGTTTTGGCTACACCTTC.

This clone has a handful of counts. The V call is TRBV10-3, the J call TRBJ2-2; TRBD1 aligns across 10 bases. Germline CDR1 ENHRY, CDR2 SYGVKD. CDR3 length: 16 residues. Trimming removed 3 bases from V and 4 bases from J; junction bases left unmatched: 5. The DNA of the CDR3 is TGTGCCATCAGTGACCCCGGGACAGGGGCCACCGGGGAGCTGTTTTTT. Translation gives CAISDPGTGATGELFF.

This chain joins TRBV6-1 and TRBJ1-5; no firm D call. Germline loops: CDR1 MNHNS, CDR2 SASEGT. Trimming took off 3 bases at V and 0 bases at J, with 6 bases between the two ends. The CDR3 loop spans 14 amino acids. The CDR3 coding sequence is TGTGCCAGCAGTGAGTGGAGTAGCAATCAGCCCCAGCATTTT. Protein product: CASSEWSSNQPQHF.